The T cell receptor (beta chain) described here comes from a study of cytomegalovirus exposure and HLA in healthy donors. Study-level findings and limits: Altogether, 160 or so TCR beta chains were recorded as cytomegalovirus-associated. In a later analysis, a missense DCLRE1C variant was linked to TCR beta V- and J-gene trimming. Later analysis showed TCR association rates varying by HLA locus, highest for DRB1 and lowest for HLA-C.

PCR used 60 Vbeta primers and 13 Jbeta primers. In the source study's methods: As a later analysis found, there were 70 million to 100 million unique TCR beta chains, of which roughly 11 million were shared. Repertoires were generated with immunoSEQ multiplex PCR, while TCRdb's copy carries only in-frame clones and drops some. D and trimming come from the DNA, and the V and J calls and clone size come from that table. The sample totals 31,000 or so clones; its top ten clones hold less than 6%. This CDR3 has 14 residues. Germline CDR1 MNHEY, CDR2 SVGAGI. Trimming removed 5 bases from V and 0 bases from J, with 8 bases in between. About this clone: What it binds is unknown.

The sequencing sample was made of PBMCs. This chain connects TRBV6-5 to TRBJ1-5, with TRBD1 as a possible D gene (5 bases). The TCR sequence derives from a female donor in good health and CMV-seronegative. The CDR3 loop reads CASSRQSSNQPQHF. The CDR3 DNA is TGTGCCAGCAGTCGACAGAGTAGCAATCAGCCCCAGCATTTT.